These 4 T cell receptor beta chains came from one sample sequenced in a study of CD8+ T cells in alopecia areata. Extracted RNA was reverse transcribed, and the resulting cDNA served as sequencing template. Sequencing was performed with immunoSEQ multiplex PCR; in TCRdb, only in-frame clones are kept and a portion is missing. The repertoire includes 70,000 to 95,000 clones, approximately 50% of them detected once, and approximately 5.4% sits in the top ten. What was sequenced was NKG2D-high CD8+ T cells sorted from blood. These receptors came from a human donor with alopecia areata.

The chain carries TRBV27 and TRBJ2-7, with D perhaps TRBD2 (5 bases). CDR1 and CDR2 from the germline V gene are MNHEY and SMNVEV (reference sequence). The CDR3 length is 15 residues. Trimming shortened V by 2 bases and J by 4 bases, and 15 bases separated the two germline ends. CDR3 residues: CASSLTSGAFYEQYF. The CDR3 nucleotides read TGTGCCAGCAGTTTAACCAGCGGAGCTTTTTACGAGCAGTACTTC.

The CDR3, as DNA: TGTGCCAGCAACGGACCTGGCCTAGCGTTCAATGAGCAGTTCTTC. Translating gives CASNGPGLAFNEQFF. The chain links TRBV27 to TRBJ2-1; the D gene is possibly TRBD2 (6 bases). Trimming took off 7 bases at V and 6 bases at J, with 19 bases between the two ends. CDR3 length equals 15 residues. CDR1 and CDR2 (germline): MNHEY, SMNVEV (reference sequence).

This clone was observed a few times. The rearrangement joins TRBV5-4 to TRBJ2-1, with 8 bases lining up with TRBD2. Per the germline V gene, CDR1 is SGHNT and CDR2 is YYREEE (reference sequence). The V and J ends lost 4 bases and 8 bases, in that order; junction bases with no gene match: 11. The CDR3 extends over 15 amino acids. CDR3 DNA: TGTGCCAGCAGCACCTCGGGACTAGGGCTGGATGAGCAGTTCTTC. It is translated as CASSTSGLGLDEQFF.

This clone showed up just a few times. The J gene is TRBJ2-5, the V gene TRBV25-1; tentatively, D is TRBD1 (6 bases). The CDR3 runs to 14 residues. V lost 0 bases and J 5 bases, leaving 10 bases between the germline ends. From germline, CDR1 is MGHDK and CDR2 SYGVNS. The chain's CDR3 is CASSEYTGSETQYF. The CDR3 DNA sequence: TGTGCCAGCAGTGAATATACAGGGTCGGAGACCCAGTACTTC. Full variable domain (outside the CDR3, taken from reference TRBV25-1 and TRBJ2-5): EADIYQTPRYLVIGTGKKITLECSQTMGHDKMYWYQQDPGMELHLIHYSYGVNSTEKGDLSSESTVSRIRTEHFPLTLESARPSHTSQYLCASSEYTGSETQYFGPGTRLLVL.